The entry below gives a single TCR beta chain sequence along with its context. Germline V gene sequence: CDR1 LNHNV, CDR2 YYDKDF (reference sequence). This CDR3 is built from 15 residues. V gave up 2 bases and J gave up 7 bases; unmatched junction bases: 5. This specimen belongs to a study of control samples from healthy donors and cancer patients. Some clones are missing from TCRdb's copy, which holds only in-frame ones; the method was immunoSEQ multiplex PCR. The sample has about 140,000 clones, under 95% seen once. The receptor's source is a man between 18 and 35 years old in good health. V usage is TRBV15 and J usage is TRBJ1-6; the match to TRBD1 covers 7 bases. Sequencing was done on a sample of blood. This chain's CDR3 is CATSRTTGNNSPLHF. CDR3 nucleotides: TGTGCCACCAGCAGAACGACAGGGAACAATTCACCCCTCCACTTT.